The 2 T cell receptor beta chains listed next were all sequenced from one sample in a study of shared clonotypes between healthy human individuals. The repertoire was sequenced with immunoSEQ multiplex PCR; TCRdb's copy has only in-frame clones and lacks some. The sample carries around 2.1 million clones, under 97% recorded once. The specimen was naive CD4+ T cells sorted from blood. Noted subset: CD45RA+ positively selected. These receptor sequences come from a man aged 18 to 35 in good health.

The CDR3 coding sequence is TGTGCCAGCAGCGGCCACCCGGGACAGACTCTCTCAGAGACCCAGTACTTC. This codes for CASSGHPGQTLSETQYF. This sequence joins TRBV5-6 and TRBJ2-5; 7 bases are a match to TRBD1. The CDR3 sequence is 17 residues long. Unmatched junction bases numbered 16, after V lost 4 bases and J lost 4 bases. Per the germline V gene, CDR1 is SGHDT and CDR2 is YYEEEE. The full variable domain, rest sourced from reference TRBV5-6 and TRBJ2-5, is DAGVTQSPTHLIKTRGQQVTLRCSPKSGHDTVSWYQQALGQGPQFIFQYYEEEERQRGNFPDRFSGHQFPNYSSELNVNALLLGDSALYLCASSGHPGQTLSETQYFGPGTRLLVL.

DNA for the CDR3: TGTGCCAGCAGTTTAAGGGGGCAGTATAGCAATCAGCCCCAGCATTTT. Its translation: CASSLRGQYSNQPQHF. The V and J genes are TRBV28 and TRBJ1-5; 7 nucleotides line up with TRBD1. This CDR3 has 16 residues. Trimming at V came to 2 bases and at J to 0 bases, leaving 4 bases not matched to a gene. Germline V CDR1 and CDR2: MDHEN, SYDVKM.